Listed below are T cell receptor beta chains from one sample, sequenced in a study of blood T cell repertoires in COVID-19. The data were produced by immunoSEQ multiplex PCR, yet TCRdb's version contains in-frame clones alone and is incomplete. The data show roughly 87,000 clones, approximately 85% seen once. Sequenced material: peripheral blood. The receptors originated from a human donor in a cohort sampled during active COVID-19. CDR3s include the opening cysteine and the closing phenylalanine or tryptophan. Clone size is given for some rows only: seen once, a few or many times, or a class if the clone is expanded.

CDR3 protein	V gene	J gene	clone size
CASSSRDTAIFADTDTQYF	TRBV5-8	TRBJ2-3	.
CASSASSGRALWEQYF	TRBV9	TRBJ2-7	once
CASSPVGRGEQYF	TRBV9	TRBJ2-7	.
CASSLLFEGSSTDTQYF	TRBV5-4	TRBJ2-3	.
CASSHPKQGSDEKLFF	TRBV4-1	TRBJ1-4	once
CASSLVQGAYEQYF	TRBV5-6	TRBJ2-7	.
CASSIGWAYGETQYF	TRBV19	TRBJ2-5	once
CASSQQTVDGYTF	TRBV3-1/TRBV3-2	TRBJ1-2	.
CASSKGMQETQYF	TRBV5-6	TRBJ2-5	.
CASSDLARYF	TRBV6-1	TRBJ2-7	.
CASSPRPGGNTGELFF	TRBV18	TRBJ2-2	.
CASSFWESYEQYF	TRBV5-8	TRBJ2-7	.
CASREGTSGWDNEQFF	TRBV5-4	TRBJ2-1	.
CASSADTYEQYF	TRBV25-1	TRBJ2-7	few
CASSQWTANTEAFF	TRBV3-1/TRBV3-2	TRBJ1-1	few
CASSEGLSYGYTF	TRBV12-3/TRBV12-4	TRBJ1-2	.
CASSIQSNQPQHF	TRBV19	TRBJ1-5	.
CASIPSGAPSYNEQFF	TRBV7-8	TRBJ2-1	.
CASSSYGTPDEKLFF	TRBV11-2	TRBJ1-4	.
CASSSTRTGADTQYF	TRBV6-2/TRBV6-3	TRBJ2-3	.
CASSPVGAGGDTQYF	TRBV7-6	TRBJ2-3	.
CASIPTGLWNTIYF	TRBV19	TRBJ1-3	.
CASSPQGLASDEQYF	TRBV7-8	TRBJ2-7	.
CASSLVTSEQFF	TRBV12-3/TRBV12-4	TRBJ2-1	.
CASSGWTGGDTGELFF	TRBV19	TRBJ2-2	.
CATSRDRGNTGELFF	TRBV15	TRBJ2-2	.